Included here is one T cell receptor (beta chain) sequence, with context. From germline, CDR1 is SGHRS and CDR2 YFSETQ. The CDR3 runs 13 residues. This sample stems from a study of T cells expressing NK-cell markers. Study-level information: Each TCR beta repertoire originated in sorted T cells that were CD3+CD56+NKG2C+, CD3+CD56+NKG2C- or CD3+CD56-NKG2C+. The eight sequenced donors comprised seven who were HCMV-seropositive and one who was seronegative.

TCRdb re-called the 5' RACE reads; every CDR3 protein appears as one record, without DNA. Its listing shows 350,000 to 400,000 distinct CDR3 sequences. Sequencing was carried out using blood T cells: a sorted CD56 or NKG2C T cell subset, CD4+ or CD8+ T cells, or bulk PBMC T cells (not recorded which). The sequence was obtained from a woman aged 50 to 65 in good health. The chain has TRBV5-1 and TRBJ2-1. The CDR3 reads CASLPDGSVGQFF.